This TCR beta chain was sequenced in a study of control samples from healthy donors and cancer patients (dated by TCRdb to the early 2020s). CDR1 is given as SEHNR and CDR2 as FQNEAQ, both from the germline V gene (reference sequence). The CDR3 numbers 16 residues from cysteine through phenylalanine. The retained sequence is limited to the CDR3, 48 bases, with the frame set at the first base. V loses 4 bases of germline sequence and J loses 1 base, and the interval between the two ends is 14 bases. The library came from the immunoSEQ multiplex PCR assay. The clones in this table, taken by TCRdb from immuneACCESS, are in-frame only. Not every clone is retained; where verified, under half of the shortfall comes from an unresolved V gene, and the cause of the rest is unknown. Counted in this sample were approximately 190,000 clones; approximately 90% of them appeared once. The top ten hold 1.8% of the sample.

About this clone itself: Its antigen is not yet known. No qualities accompany the bases; no much larger clone lies one base away.

The specimen was blood. The chain was built from TRBV7-9 and TRBJ2-1, with an unclear D gene assignment. The clonotype originates from a young man in good health. The base sequence is TGTGCCAGCAGCTCCAACTATTCTCTATCCTACAATGAGCAGTTCTTC. The translation is CASSSNYSLSYNEQFF.